This TCR beta chain emerged from a study of blood T cell repertoires in COVID-19. Study-level information: PBMCs, B-cell-depleted T cells, or T cells provided the cDNA or gDNA that made up the material.

Each participant's cohort was designated according to participant-reported clinical history. Unmatched junction bases numbered 3, after V lost 3 bases and J lost 5 bases. The CDR3 runs to 14 residues. Germline-derived CDR1 and CDR2 are LGHNA and YNFKEQ. Measured with immunoSEQ multiplex PCR; TCRdb has only the in-frame clones, and not every one. The table lists about 320,000 clones, around 85% of them singletons. This chain uses TRBV4-2 with TRBJ2-5; 10 bases fit TRBD2. Sequenced material: PBMCs or T cells enriched from blood (not recorded which). The sequence derives from a woman between 25 and 40 years old who had been exposed to COVID-19. CDR3 region: CASSHRAGGETQYF. CDR3 in DNA: TGTGCCAGCAGCCACAGAGCGGGAGGGGAGACCCAGTACTTC.